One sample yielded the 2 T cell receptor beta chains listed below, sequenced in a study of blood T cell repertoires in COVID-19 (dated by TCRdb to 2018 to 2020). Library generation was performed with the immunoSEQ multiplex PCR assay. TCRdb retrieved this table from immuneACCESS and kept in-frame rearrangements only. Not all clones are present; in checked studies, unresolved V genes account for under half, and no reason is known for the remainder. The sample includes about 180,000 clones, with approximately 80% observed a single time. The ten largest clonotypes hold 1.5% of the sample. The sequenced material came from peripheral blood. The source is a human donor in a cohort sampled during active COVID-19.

The DNA for the CDR3 is TGCAGCGTGGCAGGGGGACAGGGGAACACCGGGGAGCTGTTTTTT. Translated: CSVAGGQGNTGELFF. The rearrangement links TRBV29-1 to TRBJ2-2; 9 bases are a match to TRBD1. The CDR3 covers 15 residues. The V gene's germline CDR1 is SQVTM and CDR2 ANQGSEA. Trimming removed 6 bases from V and 1 base from J; junction bases left unmatched: 6.

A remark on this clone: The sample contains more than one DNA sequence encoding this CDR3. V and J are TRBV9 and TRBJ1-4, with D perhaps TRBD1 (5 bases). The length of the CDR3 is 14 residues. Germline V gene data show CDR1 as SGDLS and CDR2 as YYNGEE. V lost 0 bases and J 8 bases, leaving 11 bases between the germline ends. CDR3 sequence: CASSVGQGGEKLFF. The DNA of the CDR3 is TGTGCCAGCAGCGTAGGTCAGGGTGGCGAAAAACTGTTTTTT.